One and the same sample provided the 28 T cell receptor beta chains below, sequenced in a study of cytomegalovirus exposure and HLA in healthy donors. The PCR was carried out with 60 Vbeta primers and 13 Jbeta primers. Sequencing was performed with immunoSEQ multiplex PCR; in TCRdb, only in-frame clones are kept and a portion is missing. The table records under 200,000 clones, around 82% of them present only once. Sequences were obtained from PBMCs. The receptors were sampled from a man in his 60s in good health and CMV-seronegative.

The rearrangement uses TRBV18 and TRBJ1-4; 9 bases are shared with TRBD1. The V gene end was trimmed by 4 bases and the J gene end by 4 bases; junction bases not matched to a gene: 7. Germline V lookup: CDR1 KGHSH, CDR2 LQKENI. CDR3 length equals 16 residues. CDR3 in amino acids: CASSLGTGNFNEKLFF. The DNA for the CDR3 is TGTGCCAGCTCACTCGGGACAGGGAATTTTAATGAAAAACTGTTTTTT.

V is TRBV29-1 and J is TRBJ2-2; 8 nucleotides align to TRBD1. Germline V CDR1 and CDR2: SQVTM, ANQGSEA. V dropped 3 bases and J dropped 7; count of bases not matched to a gene: 4. CDR3 length: 13 amino acids. DNA of the CDR3: TGCAGCGTTGACTCGACAGGGGTCGGGGAGCTGTTTTTT. Encoded protein: CSVDSTGVGELFF.

This chain uses TRBV15 with TRBJ1-1, with a weak D call TRBD1 (5 bases). CDR3 length: 17 residues. Germline assignment: CDR1 LNHNV and CDR2 YYDKDF (reference sequence). Trimming pared 0 bases from V and 0 bases from J, leaving 14 bases between. CDR3 in DNA: TGTGCCACCAGCAGAGATCGGTGGGCCAGGGTGAACACTGAAGCTTTCTTT. It encodes CATSRDRWARVNTEAFF. Together with reference TRBV15 and TRBJ1-1, the CDR3 gives the full variable domain: DAMVIQNPRYQVTQFGKPVTLSCSQTLNHNVMYWYQQKSSQAPKLLFHYYDKDFNNEADTPDNFQSRRPNTSFCFLDIRSPGLGDTAMYLCATSRDRWARVNTEAFFGQGTRLTVV.

The chain links TRBV14 to TRBJ2-3; 7 bases match TRBD2. This CDR3 region has 20 residues. CDR1 and CDR2 (germline): SGHDN, FVKESK. The V and J ends lost 1 base and 0 bases, in that order; junction bases with no gene match: 16. DNA for the CDR3: TGTGCCAGCAGCCAAGGATTCGGGGGGAGAGTCCGACTTAGCACAGATACGCAGTATTTT. Protein: CASSQGFGGRVRLSTDTQYF.

This clone occurred a few times. The chain joins TRBV13 to TRBJ2-1, with TRBD2 as a possible D gene (5 bases). There are 16 residues in the CDR3. The V end lost 1 base, the J end lost 4 bases, and 14 bases lay between the germline ends. Per germline, CDR1 PRHDT and CDR2 FYEKMQ (reference sequence). The CDR3 is CASSLAGTPNYNEQFF. CDR3 sequence (DNA): TGTGCCAGCAGCTTAGCGGGAACCCCTAATTACAATGAGCAGTTCTTC.

CDR3 nucleotide sequence: TGTGCCAGCAGTCCCCCCGGGAAACATCAGCCCCAGCATTTT. The encoded protein is CASSPPGKHQPQHF. The gene calls are TRBV6-1 and TRBJ1-5; no clear D. V was pared by 5 bases and J by 5 bases, with 13 bases between. Germline loops: CDR1 MNHNS, CDR2 SASEGT. This CDR3 contains 14 residues.

The chain joins TRBV7-6 to TRBJ2-2, with D perhaps TRBD1 (5 bases). Germline V CDR1 and CDR2: SGHVS, FNYEAQ. With 5 bases removed from V and 6 bases from J, the gap between germline ends came to 10 bases. This CDR3 contains 13 residues. The CDR3 here is CASSIQVAGELFF. DNA of the CDR3: TGTGCCAGCAGCATACAGGTTGCCGGGGAGCTGTTTTTT.

The J gene is TRBJ2-1, the V gene TRBV5-1; possibly TRBD2 for D (6 bases). Germline CDR1 is SGHRS and CDR2 is YFSETQ. The CDR3 is made up of 16 amino acids. The V and J ends lost 7 bases and 7 bases respectively, with 24 bases between them. CDR3 amino acids: CASVGTAGPGSNEQFF. CDR3 DNA sequence: TGCGCCAGCGTCGGGACTGCTGGGCCGGGGTCGAATGAGCAGTTCTTC. Based on the CDR3 plus reference TRBV5-1 and TRBJ2-1, the full variable domain is KAGVTQTPRYLIKTRGQQVTLSCSPISGHRSVSWYQQTPGQGLQFLFEYFSETQRNKGNFPGRFSGRQFSNSRSEMNVSTLELGDSALYLCASVGTAGPGSNEQFFGPGTRLTVL.

The chain employs TRBV7-2 and TRBJ2-5, with a tentative D call TRBD2 (6 bases). Deletions cut 7 bases from V and 1 base from J, with 10 bases between. This CDR3 spans 13 amino acids. Germline V gene sequence: CDR1 SGHTA, CDR2 FQGNSA. Written as DNA, the CDR3 is TGTGCCAGCAACGGCGGGATCCAAGAGACCCAGTACTTC. It specifies CASNGGIQETQYF.

The chain couples TRBV5-1 to TRBJ2-5, with D possibly matching TRBD2 (6 bases). V lost 5 bases and J lost 4, with 18 bases in between. Germline V gene sequence: CDR1 SGHRS, CDR2 YFSETQ. The CDR3 is 15 amino acids. CDR3 coding DNA: TGCGCCAGCAGTGATTGGGATCGGGGAGGAGAGACCCAGTACTTC. Residues: CASSDWDRGGETQYF.

V usage is TRBV6-1 and J usage is TRBJ2-7; a weak D match, TRBD2 (6 bases). CDR1 and CDR2 from the germline V gene are MNHNS and SASEGT. V was shortened by 0 bases and J by 2 bases, with 8 bases between the two germline ends. CDR3 length: 14 residues. CDR3 protein: CASSEARTTYEQYF. The CDR3 nucleotides are TGTGCCAGCAGTGAAGCGAGGACTACCTACGAGCAGTACTTC.

This clone has a handful of counts. The chain carries TRBV7-9 and TRBJ2-3; the D is unclear. Trimming pared 3 bases from V and 6 bases from J, leaving 13 bases between. Germline CDR1 and CDR2: SEHNR and FQNEAQ (reference sequence). The CDR3 spans 14 residues. CDR3 in DNA: TGTGCCAGCAGCTTCGGCAGGTACTCGGATACGCAGTATTTT. It translates to CASSFGRYSDTQYF. The whole variable domain, filled in from reference TRBV7-9 and TRBJ2-3, reads DTGVSQNPRHKITKRGQNVTFRCDPISEHNRLYWYRQTLGQGPEFLTYFQNEAQLEKSRLLSDRFSAERPKGSFSTLEIQRTEQGDSAMYLCASSFGRYSDTQYFGPGTRLTVL.

CDR3: CASGWAREQYF. CDR3 DNA sequence: TGTGCTAGTGGTTGGGCCCGCGAGCAGTACTTC. The chain combines TRBV12-5 with TRBJ2-7; no firm D call. This CDR3 is 11 amino acids long. From germline, CDR1 is LGHNT and CDR2 FRNRAP. V lost 4 bases to trimming and J lost 6 bases, with 7 bases between them.

This CDR3 is CASSAPPGYEQYF. CDR3 DNA sequence: TGTGCCAGCAGTGCCCCCCCAGGTTACGAGCAGTACTTC. J is TRBJ2-7 and V is TRBV6-6; no clear D gene. Germline V gene data show CDR1 as MNHNY and CDR2 as SVGAGI (reference sequence). With 5 bases removed from V and 4 bases from J, the gap between germline ends came to 12 bases. The CDR3 totals 13 residues.

The rearrangement uses TRBV7-6 and TRBJ2-5; 9 bases are a match to TRBD2. The CDR3 extends over 15 amino acids. From germline, CDR1 is SGHVS and CDR2 FNYEAQ. The V segment lost 3 bases and the J segment 5 bases; nucleotides outside the gene matches: 7. The CDR3 bases are TGTGCCAGCAGCTTTTCGCGGGGGGGCGCGGAGACCCAGTACTTC. Its protein product is CASSFSRGGAETQYF.

The V call is TRBV11-2, the J call TRBJ1-1; 7 bases are shared with TRBD1. Trimming removed 4 bases from V and 2 bases from J; junction bases left unmatched: 1. CDR1 and CDR2 (germline): SGHAT, FQNNGV. CDR3 length: 13 residues. The CDR3 DNA sequence: TGTGCCAGCAGCTACAGGGGTAACACTGAAGCTTTCTTT. This codes for CASSYRGNTEAFF.

The chain links TRBV27 to TRBJ2-7; the match to TRBD2 covers 11 bases. Looked up from germline, CDR1 is MNHEY and CDR2 is SMNVEV (reference sequence). The V gene end was trimmed by 5 bases and the J gene end by 4 bases; junction bases not matched to a gene: 4. This CDR3 comprises 14 residues. CDR3 sequence: CASSRLAGSYEQYF. CDR3 in DNA: TGTGCCAGCAGTCGACTAGCGGGGAGTTACGAGCAGTACTTC.

This clone was seen only a few times. The chain links TRBV6-1 to TRBJ2-5; 9 bases are shared with TRBD2. The V gene's germline CDR1 is MNHNS and CDR2 SASEGT. CDR3 size: 17 residues. The trim removed 2 bases at V and 4 bases at J, leaving 11 bases unmatched. In DNA form, the CDR3 reads TGTGCCAGCAGTGAAAGGGGTAGCGGGGGCCGGATAGAGACCCAGTACTTC. Its translation is CASSERGSGGRIETQYF.

Concerning this clone: The sample contains more than one DNA sequence encoding this CDR3. V usage is TRBV12-5 and J usage is TRBJ2-5; possibly TRBD1 for D (6 bases). CDR1 and CDR2 (germline): LGHNT, FRNRAP. The ends were cut back, 5 bases at V and 5 bases at J, with 12 bases in the middle. The CDR3 runs to 13 residues. CDR3 sequence (DNA): TGTGCTAGTGGTCCTACAGGGTCGGAGACCCAGTACTTC. As protein: CASGPTGSETQYF.

V gene TRBV6-6 combines with J gene TRBJ1-1, with D hard to call. Germline assignment: CDR1 MNHNY and CDR2 SVGAGI (reference sequence). CDR3 size: 12 residues. V was shortened by 4 bases and J by 5 bases, with 8 bases between the two germline ends. Here the CDR3 DNA reads TGTGCCAGCAGTTCAGGCTTGACTGAAGCTTTCTTT. Translation: CASSSGLTEAFF.

The chain employs TRBV10-3 and TRBJ1-1, with TRBD1 matching over 7 bases. The CDR3 sequence is 14 residues long. Germline CDR1 and CDR2: ENHRY and SYGVKD. Trimming at V came to 10 bases and at J to 0 bases, leaving 8 bases not matched to a gene. The CDR3 here is CATRDSAMNTEAFF. CDR3 coding DNA: TGTGCCACCCGGGACAGTGCTATGAACACTGAAGCTTTCTTT.

Comments on this clone: Its ends do not fully match the called genes, so a read error is possible. The genes are TRBV7-8 and TRBJ1-5; no clear D gene. The germline V gene has CDR1 SGHVS and CDR2 FQNEAQ. There are 13 residues in the CDR3. The CDR3 loop reads CASSLDRNQPQNF. DNA of the CDR3: TGTGCCAGCAGCTTAGACAGAAATCAGCCCCAGAATTTT. Looking up the rest from reference TRBV7-8 and TRBJ1-5 gives the full variable domain: GAGVSQSPRYKVAKRGQDVALRCDPISGHVSLFWYQQALGQGPEFLTYFQNEAQLDKSGLPSDRFFAERPEGSVSTLKIQRTQQEDSAVYLCASSLDRNQPQNFGDGTRLSIL.

The CDR3 reads CASRSPGRNHYGYTF. CDR3 bases: TGCGCCAGCAGGAGTCCAGGTCGGAATCACTATGGCTACACCTTC. The chain couples TRBV4-1 to TRBJ1-2, with D unresolved. V dropped 6 bases and J dropped 3 bases, with 17 bases sitting between them. The CDR3 length is 15 residues. Per the germline V gene, CDR1 is MGHRA and CDR2 is YSYEKL.

The V gene is TRBV6-6, the J gene TRBJ2-3, with TRBD2 matching 9 bases. From germline, CDR1 is MNHNY and CDR2 SVGAGI (reference sequence). Trimming at V came to 7 bases and at J to 6 bases, leaving 14 bases not matched to a gene. This CDR3 has 16 residues. The chain's CDR3 is CASTTMRLAGFDTQYF. CDR3 nucleotide sequence: TGTGCCAGCACCACCATGAGGCTAGCGGGGTTCGATACGCAGTATTTT.

V is TRBV30 and J is TRBJ2-5; no reliable D call. The germline V gene encodes CDR1 GTSNPN and CDR2 SVGIG (reference sequence). Trimming shortened V by 2 bases and J by 5 bases, and 15 bases separated the two germline ends. The CDR3 is 14 amino acids. CDR3 coding DNA: TGTGCCTGGAGTTTTATCCAGCGCGTCGAGACCCAGTACTTC. Residues: CAWSFIQRVETQYF.

Only one count was recorded for this clone. CDR3 region: CASSPQRGFSSYEQYF. The CDR3 nucleotides are TGTGCCAGTAGTCCTCAGAGAGGTTTCAGCTCCTACGAGCAGTACTTC. V is TRBV19 and J is TRBJ2-7; no clear D gene. The CDR3 length is 16 residues. The germline V and J ends were trimmed by 5 bases and 0 bases, with 17 bases remaining between them. Germline assignment: CDR1 LNHDA and CDR2 SQIVND (reference sequence).

The chain employs TRBV18 and TRBJ2-2, with 7 bases fitting TRBD2. The CDR3 contains 16 residues. Trimming removed 3 bases from V and 0 bases from J; junction bases left unmatched: 4. Germline V gives CDR1 KGHSH, CDR2 LQKENI. The CDR3 nucleotides read TGTGCCAGCTCACCGATCAGCGGGGCGAACACCGGGGAGCTGTTTTTT. Its protein product is CASSPISGANTGELFF.

This sequence joins TRBV19 and TRBJ2-7; TRBD1 aligns across 10 bases. The V segment lost 6 bases and the J segment 6 bases; nucleotides outside the gene matches: 11. CDR1 is LNHDA and CDR2 is SQIVND in the germline V gene (reference sequence). The CDR3 extends over 15 amino acids. For the CDR3, the DNA is TGTGCCAGTAGCTCCCGGGACAGGGGTACAGGCGAGCAGTACTTC. It yields the protein CASSSRDRGTGEQYF. Complete variable domain (other parts from reference TRBV19 and TRBJ2-7): DGGITQSPKYLFRKEGQNVTLSCEQNLNHDAMYWYRQDPGQGLRLIYYSQIVNDFQKGDIAEGYSVSREKKESFPLTVTSAQKNPTAFYLCASSSRDRGTGEQYFGPGTRLTVT.